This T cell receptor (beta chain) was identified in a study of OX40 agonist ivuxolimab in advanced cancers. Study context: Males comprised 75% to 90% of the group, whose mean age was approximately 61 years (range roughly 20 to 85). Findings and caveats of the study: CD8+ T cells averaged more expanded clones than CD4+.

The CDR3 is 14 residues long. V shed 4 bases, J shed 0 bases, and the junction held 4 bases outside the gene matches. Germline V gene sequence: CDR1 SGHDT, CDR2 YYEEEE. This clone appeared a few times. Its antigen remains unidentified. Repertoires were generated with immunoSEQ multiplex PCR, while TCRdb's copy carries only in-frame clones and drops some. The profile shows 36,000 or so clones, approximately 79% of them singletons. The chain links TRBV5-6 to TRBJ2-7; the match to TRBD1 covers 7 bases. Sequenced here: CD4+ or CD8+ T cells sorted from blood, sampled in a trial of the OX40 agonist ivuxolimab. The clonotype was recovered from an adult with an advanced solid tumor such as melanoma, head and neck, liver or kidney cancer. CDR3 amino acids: CASSGWDSSYEQYF. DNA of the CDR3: TGTGCCAGCAGCGGTTGGGACAGCTCCTACGAGCAGTACTTC. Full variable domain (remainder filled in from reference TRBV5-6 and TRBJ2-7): DAGVTQSPTHLIKTRGQQVTLRCSPKSGHDTVSWYQQALGQGPQFIFQYYEEEERQRGNFPDRFSGHQFPNYSSELNVNALLLGDSALYLCASSGWDSSYEQYFGPGTRLTVT.